This T cell receptor (beta chain) is from a study of T cell responses to AZD1222 COVID-19 vaccine. Study results and limitations: Dominant CD4 TCR responses targeted spike regions 160-218 and 743-854. The donors showed a predominance of white British ancestry and of females, with possible underestimation of clonal diversity. Spike-specific TCRs gained breadth and depth after people received two AZD1222 doses.

The CDR3 runs to 15 residues. V was cut by 6 bases and J by 0 bases, with 12 bases left in between. Germline loops: CDR1 WNHNN, CDR2 SYGVQD (reference sequence). TCRdb's copy holds only in-frame clones and misses some; the assay was immunoSEQ multiplex PCR. The sample includes about 79,000 clones, 92% of them seen just once. This clone has only one observation. What it recognizes is unknown. This clonotype originated in an adult in good health. This specimen was peripheral blood, taken on day 0 of MenACWY control vaccination. The chain has TRBV10-1 and TRBJ1-5, with TRBD1 as a possible D gene (5 bases). As DNA, the CDR3 is TGCGCCAGCAGAGGGGAGTCGGGTAGCAATCAGCCCCAGCATTTT. Protein sequence: CASRGESGSNQPQHF.